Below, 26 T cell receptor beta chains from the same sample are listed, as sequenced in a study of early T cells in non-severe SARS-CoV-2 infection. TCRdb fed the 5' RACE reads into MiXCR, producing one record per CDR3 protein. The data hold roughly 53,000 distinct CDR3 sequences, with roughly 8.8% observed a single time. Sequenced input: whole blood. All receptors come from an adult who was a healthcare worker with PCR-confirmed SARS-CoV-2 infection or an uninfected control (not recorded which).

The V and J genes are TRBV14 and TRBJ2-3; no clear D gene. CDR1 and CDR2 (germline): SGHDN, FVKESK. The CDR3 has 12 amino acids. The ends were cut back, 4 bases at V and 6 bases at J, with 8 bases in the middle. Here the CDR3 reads CASSLLSDTQYF. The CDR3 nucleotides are TGTGCCAGCAGCCTCTTATCCGATACGCAGTATTTT.

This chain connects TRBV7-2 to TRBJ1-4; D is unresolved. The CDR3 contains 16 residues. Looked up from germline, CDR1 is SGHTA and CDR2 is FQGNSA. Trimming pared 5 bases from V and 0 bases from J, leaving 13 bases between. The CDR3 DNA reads TGTGCCAGCAGCCCCGAGGCGGGGTCAACTAATGAAAAACTGTTTTTT. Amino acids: CASSPEAGSTNEKLFF.

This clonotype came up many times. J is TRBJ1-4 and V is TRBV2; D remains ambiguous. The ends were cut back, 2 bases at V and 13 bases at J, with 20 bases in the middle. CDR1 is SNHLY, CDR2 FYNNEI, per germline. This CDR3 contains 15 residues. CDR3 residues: CASSERQPRRVSLFF. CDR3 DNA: TGTGCCAGCAGTGAAAGGCAGCCCCGTCGTGTTTCACTGTTTTTT.

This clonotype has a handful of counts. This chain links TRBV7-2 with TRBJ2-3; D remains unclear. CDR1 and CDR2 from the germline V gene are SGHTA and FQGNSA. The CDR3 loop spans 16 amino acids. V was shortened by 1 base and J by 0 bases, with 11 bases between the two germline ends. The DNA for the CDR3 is TGTGCCAGCAGCTTAGTTATTGGGCTGAGCACAGATACGCAGTATTTT. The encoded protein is CASSLVIGLSTDTQYF.

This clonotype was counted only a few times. The CDR3 loop reads CASSWEGVQETQYF. CDR3 in DNA: TGTGCCAGCAGTTGGGAAGGGGTACAAGAGACCCAGTACTTC. The chain employs TRBV12-3 or TRBV12-4 and TRBJ2-5; D perhaps matches TRBD1 (5 bases). The CDR3 consists of 14 residues. The germline V and J ends were trimmed by 4 bases and 2 bases, with 11 bases remaining between them.

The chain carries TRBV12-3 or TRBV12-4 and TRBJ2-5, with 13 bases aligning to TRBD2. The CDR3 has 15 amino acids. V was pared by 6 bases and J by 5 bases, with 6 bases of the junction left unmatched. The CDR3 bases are TGTGCCAGCAGCTTACTAGCGGGGGGGCTGGAGACCCAGTACTTC. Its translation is CASSLLAGGLETQYF.

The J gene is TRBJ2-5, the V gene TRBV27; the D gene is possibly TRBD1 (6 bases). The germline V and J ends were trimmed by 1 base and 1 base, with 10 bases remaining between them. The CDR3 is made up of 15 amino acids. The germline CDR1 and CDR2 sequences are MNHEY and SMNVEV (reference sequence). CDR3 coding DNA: TGTGCCAGCAGTTTATGGGGACAAACCCAAGAGACCCAGTACTTC. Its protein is CASSLWGQTQETQYF.

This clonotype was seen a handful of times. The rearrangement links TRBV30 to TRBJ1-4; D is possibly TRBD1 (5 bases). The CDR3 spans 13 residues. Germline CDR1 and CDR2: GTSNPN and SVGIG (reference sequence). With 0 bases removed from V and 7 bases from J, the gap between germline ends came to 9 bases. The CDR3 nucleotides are TGTGCCTGGAGTGTGGGGACGGGTGAAAAACTGTTTTTT. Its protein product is CAWSVGTGEKLFF.

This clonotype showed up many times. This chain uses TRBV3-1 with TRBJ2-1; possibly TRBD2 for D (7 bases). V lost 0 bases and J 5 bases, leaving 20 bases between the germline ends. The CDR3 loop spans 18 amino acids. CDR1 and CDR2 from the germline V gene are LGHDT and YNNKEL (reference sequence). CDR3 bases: TGTGCCAGCAGCCAAGACCACCCTCATAGGGGGGGGAACAATGAGCAGTTCTTC. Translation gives CASSQDHPHRGGNNEQFF.

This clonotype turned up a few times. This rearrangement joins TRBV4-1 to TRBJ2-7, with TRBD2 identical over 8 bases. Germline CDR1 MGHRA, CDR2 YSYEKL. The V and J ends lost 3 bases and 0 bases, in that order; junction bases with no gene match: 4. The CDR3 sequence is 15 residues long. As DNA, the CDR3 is TGCGCCAGCAGCCAGGCGGGGGGCCTCTCCTACGAGCAGTACTTC. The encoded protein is CASSQAGGLSYEQYF.

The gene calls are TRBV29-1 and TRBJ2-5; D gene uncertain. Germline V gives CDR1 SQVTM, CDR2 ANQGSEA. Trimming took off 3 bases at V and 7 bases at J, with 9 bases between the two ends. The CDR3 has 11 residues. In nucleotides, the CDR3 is TGCAGCGTTGATAAGGATTGGACCCAGTACTTC. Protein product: CSVDKDWTQYF. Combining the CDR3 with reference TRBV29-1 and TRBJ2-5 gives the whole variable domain SAVISQKPSRDICQRGTSLTIQCQVDSQVTMMFWYRQQPGQSLTLIATANQGSEATYESGFVIDKFPISRPNLTFSTLTVSNMSPEDSSIYLCSVDKDWTQYFGPGTRLLVL.

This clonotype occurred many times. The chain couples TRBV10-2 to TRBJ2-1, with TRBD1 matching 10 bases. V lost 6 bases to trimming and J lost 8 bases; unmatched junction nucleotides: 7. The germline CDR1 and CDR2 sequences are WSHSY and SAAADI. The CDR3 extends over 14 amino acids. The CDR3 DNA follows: TGCGCCAGCAGCTTTGACAGGGGGCAGGATGAGCAGTTCTTC. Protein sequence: CASSFDRGQDEQFF.

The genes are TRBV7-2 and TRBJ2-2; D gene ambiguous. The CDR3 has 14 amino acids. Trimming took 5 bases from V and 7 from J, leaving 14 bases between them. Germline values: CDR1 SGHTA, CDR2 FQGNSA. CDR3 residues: CASSQRSWGGELFF. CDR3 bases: TGTGCCAGCAGCCAGAGGAGCTGGGGCGGGGAGCTGTTTTTT. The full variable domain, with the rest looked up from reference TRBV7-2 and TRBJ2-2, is GAGVSQSPSNKVTEKGKDVELRCDPISGHTALYWYRQSLGQGLEFLIYFQGNSAPDKSGLPSDRFSAERTGGSVSTLTIQRTQQEDSAVYLCASSQRSWGGELFFGEGSRLTVL.

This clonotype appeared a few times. The CDR3 DNA reads as TGTGCCACCAGCAGAGATAGCTCTGGAAACACCATATATTTT. This translates into CATSRDSSGNTIYF. The chain combines TRBV15 with TRBJ1-3; D is unclear. The germline gives CDR1 LNHNV, CDR2 YYDKDF (reference sequence). This CDR3 contains 14 residues. The ends were cut back, 0 bases at V and 0 bases at J, with 3 bases in the middle. The whole variable domain, remainder taken from reference TRBV15 and TRBJ1-3, is DAMVIQNPRYQVTQFGKPVTLSCSQTLNHNVMYWYQQKSSQAPKLLFHYYDKDFNNEADTPDNFQSRRPNTSFCFLDIRSPGLGDTAMYLCATSRDSSGNTIYFGEGSWLTVV.

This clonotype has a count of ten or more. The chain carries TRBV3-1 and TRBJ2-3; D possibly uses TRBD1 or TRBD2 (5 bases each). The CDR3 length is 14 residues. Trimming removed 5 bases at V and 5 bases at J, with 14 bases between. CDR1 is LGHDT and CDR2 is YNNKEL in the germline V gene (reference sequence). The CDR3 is CASSFARGVDTQYF. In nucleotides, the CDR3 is TGTGCCAGCAGCTTCGCGAGGGGCGTAGATACGCAGTATTTT.

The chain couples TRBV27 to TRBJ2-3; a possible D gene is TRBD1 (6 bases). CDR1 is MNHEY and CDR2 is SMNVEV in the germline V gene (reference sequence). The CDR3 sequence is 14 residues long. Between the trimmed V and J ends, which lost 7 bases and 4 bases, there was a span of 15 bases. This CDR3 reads CASTLTSGADTQYF. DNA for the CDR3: TGTGCCAGCACCCTTACGTCAGGGGCAGATACGCAGTATTTT.

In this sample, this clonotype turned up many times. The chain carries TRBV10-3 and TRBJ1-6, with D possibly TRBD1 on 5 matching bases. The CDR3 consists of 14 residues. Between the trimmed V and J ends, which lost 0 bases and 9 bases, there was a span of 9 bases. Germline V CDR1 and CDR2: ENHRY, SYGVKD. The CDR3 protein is CAISESTAFSPLHF. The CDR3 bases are TGTGCCATCAGTGAGTCGACAGCTTTTTCACCCCTCCACTTT.

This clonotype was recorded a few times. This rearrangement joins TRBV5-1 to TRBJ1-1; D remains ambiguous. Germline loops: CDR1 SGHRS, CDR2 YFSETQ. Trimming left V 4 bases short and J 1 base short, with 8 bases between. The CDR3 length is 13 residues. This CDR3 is CASSQSSNTEAFF. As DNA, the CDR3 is TGCGCCAGCAGCCAGAGCTCGAACACTGAAGCTTTCTTT.

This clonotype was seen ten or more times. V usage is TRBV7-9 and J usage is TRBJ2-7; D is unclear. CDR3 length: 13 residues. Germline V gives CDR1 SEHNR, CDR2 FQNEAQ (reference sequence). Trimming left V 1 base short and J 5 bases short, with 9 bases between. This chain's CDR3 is CASSLVSGHEQYF. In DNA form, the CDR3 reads TGTGCCAGCAGCTTAGTATCTGGGCACGAGCAGTACTTC.

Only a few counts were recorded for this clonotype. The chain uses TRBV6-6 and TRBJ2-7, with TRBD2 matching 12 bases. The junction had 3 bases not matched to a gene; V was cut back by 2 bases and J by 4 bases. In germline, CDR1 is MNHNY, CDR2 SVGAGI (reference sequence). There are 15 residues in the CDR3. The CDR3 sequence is CASSYLAGGQYEQYF. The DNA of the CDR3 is TGTGCCAGCAGTTACCTAGCGGGGGGGCAGTACGAGCAGTACTTC.

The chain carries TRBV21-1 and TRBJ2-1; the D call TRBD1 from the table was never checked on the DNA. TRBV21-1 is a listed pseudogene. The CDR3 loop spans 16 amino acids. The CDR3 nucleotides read TGTGCCAGCAGCCCTGTGGTGTCGGGACCGGGCAATGAGCAGTTCTTC. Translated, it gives CASSPVVSGPGNEQFF.

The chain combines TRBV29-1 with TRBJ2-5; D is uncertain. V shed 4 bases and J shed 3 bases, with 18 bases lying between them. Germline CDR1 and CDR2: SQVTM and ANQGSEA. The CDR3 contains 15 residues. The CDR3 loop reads CSVGALTPPKETQYF. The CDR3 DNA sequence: TGCAGCGTTGGGGCCCTGACACCACCTAAAGAGACCCAGTACTTC. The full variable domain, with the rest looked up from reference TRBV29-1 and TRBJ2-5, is SAVISQKPSRDICQRGTSLTIQCQVDSQVTMMFWYRQQPGQSLTLIATANQGSEATYESGFVIDKFPISRPNLTFSTLTVSNMSPEDSSIYLCSVGALTPPKETQYFGPGTRLLVL.

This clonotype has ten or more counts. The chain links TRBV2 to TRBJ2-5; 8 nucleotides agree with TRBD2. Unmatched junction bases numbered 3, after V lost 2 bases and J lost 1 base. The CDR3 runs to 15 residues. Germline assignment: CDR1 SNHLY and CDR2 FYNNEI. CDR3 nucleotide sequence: TGTGCCAGCAGTGAACTAGCGGGCTCCCAAGAGACCCAGTACTTC. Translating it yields CASSELAGSQETQYF.

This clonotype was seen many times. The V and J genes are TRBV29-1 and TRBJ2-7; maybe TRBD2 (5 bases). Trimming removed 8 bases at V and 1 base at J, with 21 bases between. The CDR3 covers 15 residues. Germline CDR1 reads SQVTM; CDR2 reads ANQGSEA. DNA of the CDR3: TGCAGCATCAGGTTGGCGCGGGCGAAGTCCTACGAGCAGTACTTC. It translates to CSIRLARAKSYEQYF.

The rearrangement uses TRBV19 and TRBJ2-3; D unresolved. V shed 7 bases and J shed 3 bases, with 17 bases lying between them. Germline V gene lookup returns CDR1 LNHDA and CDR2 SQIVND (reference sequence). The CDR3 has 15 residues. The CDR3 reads CASTAGQGGTDTQYF. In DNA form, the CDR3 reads TGTGCCAGTACCGCAGGCCAAGGTGGTACAGATACGCAGTATTTT.

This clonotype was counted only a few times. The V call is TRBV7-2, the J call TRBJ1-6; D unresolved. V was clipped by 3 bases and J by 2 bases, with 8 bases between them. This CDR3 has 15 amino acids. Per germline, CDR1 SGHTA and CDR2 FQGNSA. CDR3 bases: TGTGCCAGCAGCTTGCGTGAGCCCTATAATTCACCCCTCCACTTT. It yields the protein CASSLREPYNSPLHF.